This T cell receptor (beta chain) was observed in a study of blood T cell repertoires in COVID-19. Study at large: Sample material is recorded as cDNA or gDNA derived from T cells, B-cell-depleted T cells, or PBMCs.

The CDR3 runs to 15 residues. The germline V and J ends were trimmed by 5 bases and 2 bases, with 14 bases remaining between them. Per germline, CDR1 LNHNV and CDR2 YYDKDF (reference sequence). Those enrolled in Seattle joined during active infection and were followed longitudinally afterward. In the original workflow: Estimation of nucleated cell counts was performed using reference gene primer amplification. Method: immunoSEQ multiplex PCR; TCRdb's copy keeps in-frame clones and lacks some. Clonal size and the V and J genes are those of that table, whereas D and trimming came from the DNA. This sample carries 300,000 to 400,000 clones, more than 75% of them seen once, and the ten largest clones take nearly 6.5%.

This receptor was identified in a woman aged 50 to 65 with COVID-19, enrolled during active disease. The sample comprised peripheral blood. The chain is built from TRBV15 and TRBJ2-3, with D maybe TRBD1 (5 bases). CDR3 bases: TGTGCCACCAGCGGACGCCCAGGGAACACAGATACGCAGTATTTT. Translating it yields CATSGRPGNTDTQYF.